These 4 T cell receptor beta chains share one sample of origin, sequenced in a study of blood T cell repertoires in COVID-19. Only in-frame clones appear in the TCRdb table, and some are missing; sequencing was by immunoSEQ multiplex PCR. This table has about 160,000 clones, approximately 90% appearing once. Sample: peripheral blood. Source of these receptors: a man between 18 and 35 years old with COVID-19, enrolled during active disease.

J is TRBJ2-2 and V is TRBV28, with 10 bases lining up with TRBD1. Germline V lookup: CDR1 MDHEN, CDR2 SYDVKM. The CDR3 loop spans 16 amino acids. V dropped 6 bases and J dropped 3; count of bases not matched to a gene: 7. The CDR3 nucleotides are TGTGCCAGCAGCCTAGGGACAGGGGCATACACCGGGGAGCTGTTTTTT. Protein: CASSLGTGAYTGELFF.

J is TRBJ2-7 and V is TRBV27; unclear D gene. Germline-derived CDR1 and CDR2 are MNHEY and SMNVEV (reference sequence). The CDR3 totals 14 residues. Deletions cut 5 bases from V and 3 bases from J, with 14 bases between. As DNA, the CDR3 is TGTGCCAGCAGTCCCAGCTTCGGCGGCTACGAGCAGTACTTC. The encoded protein is CASSPSFGGYEQYF.

The CDR3 DNA is TGTGCCAGCAGTCGACCTGACAGGGGCTACGAGCAGTACTTC. Translating it yields CASSRPDRGYEQYF. The rearrangement links TRBV6-6 to TRBJ2-7; 8 bases fit TRBD1. CDR1 and CDR2 (germline): MNHNY, SVGAGI (reference sequence). The CDR3 extends over 14 amino acids. The ends lost 5 bases at V and 3 bases at J; junction bases unmatched: 6.

This chain links TRBV4-2 with TRBJ2-7, with 9 bases aligning to TRBD2. The CDR3 spans 17 residues. V gave up 5 bases and J gave up 0 bases; unmatched junction bases: 11. Germline values: CDR1 LGHNA, CDR2 YNFKEQ. The CDR3: CASSFSSGDLSSYEQYF. The CDR3 DNA reads as TGTGCCAGCAGCTTTTCTAGCGGGGACTTAAGCTCCTACGAGCAGTACTTC.